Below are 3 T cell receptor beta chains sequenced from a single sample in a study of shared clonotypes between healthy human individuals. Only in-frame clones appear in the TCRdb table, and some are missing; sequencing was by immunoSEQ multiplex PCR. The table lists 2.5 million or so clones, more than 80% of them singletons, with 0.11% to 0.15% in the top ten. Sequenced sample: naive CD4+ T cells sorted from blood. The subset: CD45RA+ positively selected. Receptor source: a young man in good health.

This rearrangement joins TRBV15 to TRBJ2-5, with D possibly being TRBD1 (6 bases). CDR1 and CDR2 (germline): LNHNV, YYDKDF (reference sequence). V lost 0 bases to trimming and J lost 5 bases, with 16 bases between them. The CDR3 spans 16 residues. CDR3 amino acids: CATSRDGAQGRETQYF. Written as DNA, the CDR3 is TGTGCCACCAGCAGAGATGGGGCACAGGGTAGGGAGACCCAGTACTTC.

The CDR3 here is CASSGPTQGAYRAEAFF. The DNA for the CDR3 is TGTGCCAGCAGTGGGCCTACGCAGGGGGCCTACCGCGCTGAAGCTTTCTTT. The rearrangement links TRBV6-1 to TRBJ1-1; TRBD1 aligns across 8 bases. Germline V gene lookup returns CDR1 MNHNS and CDR2 SASEGT. The CDR3 has 17 amino acids. The V segment lost 4 bases and the J segment 6 bases; nucleotides outside the gene matches: 16.

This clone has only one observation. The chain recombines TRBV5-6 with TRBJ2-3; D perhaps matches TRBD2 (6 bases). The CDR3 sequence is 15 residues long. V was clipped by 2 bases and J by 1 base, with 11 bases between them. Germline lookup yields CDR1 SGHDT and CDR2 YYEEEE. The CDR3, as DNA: TGTGCCAGCAGCTTTCGAGGGACTGGCACAGATACGCAGTATTTT. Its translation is CASSFRGTGTDTQYF. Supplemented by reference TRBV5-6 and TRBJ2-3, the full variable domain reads DAGVTQSPTHLIKTRGQQVTLRCSPKSGHDTVSWYQQALGQGPQFIFQYYEEEERQRGNFPDRFSGHQFPNYSSELNVNALLLGDSALYLCASSFRGTGTDTQYFGPGTRLTVL.